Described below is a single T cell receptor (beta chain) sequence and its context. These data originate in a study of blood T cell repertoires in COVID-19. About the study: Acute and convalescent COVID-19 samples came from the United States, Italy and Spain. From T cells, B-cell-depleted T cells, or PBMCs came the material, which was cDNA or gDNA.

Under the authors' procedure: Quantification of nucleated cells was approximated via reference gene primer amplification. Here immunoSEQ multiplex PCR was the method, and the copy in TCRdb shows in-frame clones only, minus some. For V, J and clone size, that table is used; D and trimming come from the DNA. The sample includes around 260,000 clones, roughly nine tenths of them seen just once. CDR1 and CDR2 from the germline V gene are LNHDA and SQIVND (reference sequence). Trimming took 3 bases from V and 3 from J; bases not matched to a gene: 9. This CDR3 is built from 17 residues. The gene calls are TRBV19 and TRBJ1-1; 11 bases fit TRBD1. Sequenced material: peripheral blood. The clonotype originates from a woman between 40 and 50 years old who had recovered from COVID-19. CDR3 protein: CASSMIGQGARDTEAFF. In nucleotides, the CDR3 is TGTGCCAGTAGTATGATTGGACAGGGGGCGCGGGACACTGAAGCTTTCTTT.